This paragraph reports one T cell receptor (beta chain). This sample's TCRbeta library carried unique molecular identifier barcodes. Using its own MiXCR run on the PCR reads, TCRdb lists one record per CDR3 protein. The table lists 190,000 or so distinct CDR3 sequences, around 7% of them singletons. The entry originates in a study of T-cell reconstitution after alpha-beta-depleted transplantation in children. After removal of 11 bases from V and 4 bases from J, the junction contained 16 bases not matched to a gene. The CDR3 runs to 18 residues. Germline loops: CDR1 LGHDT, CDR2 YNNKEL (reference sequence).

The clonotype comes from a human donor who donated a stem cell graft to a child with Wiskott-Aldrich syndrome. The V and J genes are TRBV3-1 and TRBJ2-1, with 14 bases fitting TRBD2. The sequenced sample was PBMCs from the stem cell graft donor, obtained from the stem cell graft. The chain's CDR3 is CAFCWAGLAGGPYNEQFF. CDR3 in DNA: TGTGCCTTCTGTTGGGCCGGACTAGCGGGAGGACCATACAATGAGCAGTTCTTC.